The present TCR beta chain was sequenced within a study of cytomegalovirus exposure and HLA in healthy donors. PCR involved 60 Vbeta and 13 Jbeta primers. Generated by immunoSEQ multiplex PCR, the TCRdb table keeps only in-frame clones and is missing some. The table records under 150,000 clones, approximately 83% of them present only once. V was shortened by 8 bases and J by 6 bases, with 18 bases between the two germline ends. This CDR3 region has 14 residues. The germline gives CDR1 MGHDK, CDR2 SYGVNS. What was sequenced was PBMCs. The rearrangement uses TRBV25-1 and TRBJ2-3; D possibly corresponds to TRBD2 (5 bases). This receptor was taken from a girl aged 2-10 years in good health and CMV-seronegative. CDR3 protein: CASRGIPPVDTQYF. The DNA for the CDR3 is TGTGCCAGCCGGGGAATCCCCCCGGTGGATACGCAGTATTTT.